This T cell receptor (beta chain) came from a study of T cell responses to AZD1222 COVID-19 vaccine. Study-level points and caveats: There were mostly white British donors and more females than males, and clonal diversity was possibly underestimated.

In this sample, this clone turned up once. The antigen is undetermined. TCRdb's copy holds only in-frame clones and misses some; the assay was immunoSEQ multiplex PCR. The sample consists of 150,000 or so clones, nearly 95% of them appearing once. Germline assignment: CDR1 SGHNT and CDR2 YYREEE (reference sequence). V lost 1 base to trimming and J lost 6 bases; unmatched junction nucleotides: 7. The CDR3 consists of 16 residues. This receptor was obtained from an adult in good health. Sequenced here: peripheral blood, sampled on day 0 of AZD1222 vaccination. The chain is built from TRBV5-4 and TRBJ2-2, with 9 bases lining up with TRBD2. The CDR3 nucleotides are TGTGCCAGCAGCTTGCCGGGCGGGAGGGTTCCCGGGGAGCTGTTTTTT. Amino acids: CASSLPGGRVPGELFF.